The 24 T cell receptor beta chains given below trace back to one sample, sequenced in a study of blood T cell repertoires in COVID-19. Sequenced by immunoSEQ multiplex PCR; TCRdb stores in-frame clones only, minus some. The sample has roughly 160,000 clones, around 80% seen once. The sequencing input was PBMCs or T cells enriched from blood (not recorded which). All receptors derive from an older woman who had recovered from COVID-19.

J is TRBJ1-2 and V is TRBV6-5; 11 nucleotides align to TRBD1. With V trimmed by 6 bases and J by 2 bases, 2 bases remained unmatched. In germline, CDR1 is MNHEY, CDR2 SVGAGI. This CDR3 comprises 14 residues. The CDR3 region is CASRRDRGNYGYTF. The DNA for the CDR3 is TGTGCCAGCAGACGGGACAGGGGGAACTATGGCTACACCTTC.

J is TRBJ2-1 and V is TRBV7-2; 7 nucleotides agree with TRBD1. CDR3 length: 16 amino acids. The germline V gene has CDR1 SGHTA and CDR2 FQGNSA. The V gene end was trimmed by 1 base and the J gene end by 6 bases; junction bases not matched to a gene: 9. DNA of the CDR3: TGTGCCAGCAGCTTAGATCAAATAGGGGGCCCCAATGAGCAGTTCTTC. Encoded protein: CASSLDQIGGPNEQFF.

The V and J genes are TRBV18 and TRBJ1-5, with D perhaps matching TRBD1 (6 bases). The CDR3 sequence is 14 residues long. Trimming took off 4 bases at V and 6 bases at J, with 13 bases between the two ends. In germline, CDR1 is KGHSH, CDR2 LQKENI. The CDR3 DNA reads TGTGCCAGCTCACAAAGGACAGACGGTCAGCCCCAGCATTTT. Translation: CASSQRTDGQPQHF.

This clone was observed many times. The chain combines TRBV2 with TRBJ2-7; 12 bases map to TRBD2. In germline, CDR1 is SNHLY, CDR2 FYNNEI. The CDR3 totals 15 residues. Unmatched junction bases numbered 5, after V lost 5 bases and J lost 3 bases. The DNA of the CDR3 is TGTGCCAGCAGTTCTAGCGGGGGGGCACTCTACGAGCAGTACTTC. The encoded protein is CASSSSGGALYEQYF. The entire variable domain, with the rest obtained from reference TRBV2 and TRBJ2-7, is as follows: EPEVTQTPSHQVTQMGQEVILRCVPISNHLYFYWYRQILGQKVEFLVSFYNNEISEKSEIFDDQFSVERPDGSNFTLKIRSTKLEDSAMYFCASSSSGGALYEQYFGPGTRLTVT.

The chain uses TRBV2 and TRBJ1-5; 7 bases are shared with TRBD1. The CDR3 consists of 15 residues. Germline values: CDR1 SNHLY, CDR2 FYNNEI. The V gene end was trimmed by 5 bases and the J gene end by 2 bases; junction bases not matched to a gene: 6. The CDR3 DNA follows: TGTGCCAGCAGTCCTAGACAGGGACGCAATCAGCCCCAGCATTTT. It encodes CASSPRQGRNQPQHF. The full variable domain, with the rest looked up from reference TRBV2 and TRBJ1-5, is EPEVTQTPSHQVTQMGQEVILRCVPISNHLYFYWYRQILGQKVEFLVSFYNNEISEKSEIFDDQFSVERPDGSNFTLKIRSTKLEDSAMYFCASSPRQGRNQPQHFGDGTRLSIL.

The CDR3 DNA follows: TGCAGTGCTAGTACGGCAGGAAGGAATGAGCAGTTCTTC. Protein sequence: CSASTAGRNEQFF. The chain is built from TRBV20-1 and TRBJ2-1; D remains unclear. The CDR3 length is 13 residues. Germline loops: CDR1 DFQATT, CDR2 SNEGSKA (reference sequence). Trimming took off 3 bases at V and 7 bases at J, with 13 bases between the two ends.

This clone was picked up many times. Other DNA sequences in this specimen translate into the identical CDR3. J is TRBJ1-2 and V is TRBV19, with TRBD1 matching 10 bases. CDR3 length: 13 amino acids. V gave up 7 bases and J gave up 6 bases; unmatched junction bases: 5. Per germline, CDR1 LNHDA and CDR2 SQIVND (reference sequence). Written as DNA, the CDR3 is TGTGCCAGTACCGGGACAGGGGCGAATGGCTACACCTTC. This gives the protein CASTGTGANGYTF.

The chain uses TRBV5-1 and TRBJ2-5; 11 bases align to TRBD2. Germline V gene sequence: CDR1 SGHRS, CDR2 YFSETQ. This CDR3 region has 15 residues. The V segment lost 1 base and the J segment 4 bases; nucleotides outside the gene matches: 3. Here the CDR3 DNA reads TGCGCCAGCAGCTTGACTAGCGGGGGAGGAGAGACCCAGTACTTC. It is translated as CASSLTSGGGETQYF.

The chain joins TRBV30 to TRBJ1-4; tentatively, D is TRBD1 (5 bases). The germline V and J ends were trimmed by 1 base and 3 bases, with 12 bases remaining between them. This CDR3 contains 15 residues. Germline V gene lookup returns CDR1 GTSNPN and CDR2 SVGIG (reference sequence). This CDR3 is CAWSGAPGANEKLFF. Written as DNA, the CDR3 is TGTGCCTGGAGTGGGGCCCCGGGGGCTAATGAAAAACTGTTTTTT.

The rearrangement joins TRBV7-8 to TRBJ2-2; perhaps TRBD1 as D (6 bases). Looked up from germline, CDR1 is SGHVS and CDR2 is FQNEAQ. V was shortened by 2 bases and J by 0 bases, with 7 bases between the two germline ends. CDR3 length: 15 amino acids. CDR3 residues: CASSLYRANTGELFF. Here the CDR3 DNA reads TGTGCCAGCAGCTTATACAGGGCGAACACCGGGGAGCTGTTTTTT.

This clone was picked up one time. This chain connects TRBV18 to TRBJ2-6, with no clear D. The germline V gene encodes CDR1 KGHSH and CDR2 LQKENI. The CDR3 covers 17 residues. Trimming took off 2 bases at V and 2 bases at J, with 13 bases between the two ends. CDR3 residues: CASSPTPLGAGANVLTF. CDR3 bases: TGTGCCAGCTCACCAACCCCTCTTGGAGCTGGGGCCAACGTCCTGACTTTC.

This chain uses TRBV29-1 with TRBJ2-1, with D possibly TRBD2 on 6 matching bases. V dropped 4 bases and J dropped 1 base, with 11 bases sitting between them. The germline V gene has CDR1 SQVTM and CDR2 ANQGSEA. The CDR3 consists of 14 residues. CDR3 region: CSVVEGGSYNEQFF. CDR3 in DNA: TGCAGCGTTGTTGAGGGAGGATCCTACAATGAGCAGTTCTTC.

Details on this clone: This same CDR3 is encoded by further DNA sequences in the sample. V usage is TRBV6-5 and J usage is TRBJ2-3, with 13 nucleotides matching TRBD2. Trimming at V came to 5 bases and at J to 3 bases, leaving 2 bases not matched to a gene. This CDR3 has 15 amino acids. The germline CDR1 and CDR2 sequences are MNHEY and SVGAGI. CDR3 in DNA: TGTGCCAGCAGTCGACTAGCGGGGGGTACAGATACGCAGTATTTT. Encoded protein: CASSRLAGGTDTQYF.

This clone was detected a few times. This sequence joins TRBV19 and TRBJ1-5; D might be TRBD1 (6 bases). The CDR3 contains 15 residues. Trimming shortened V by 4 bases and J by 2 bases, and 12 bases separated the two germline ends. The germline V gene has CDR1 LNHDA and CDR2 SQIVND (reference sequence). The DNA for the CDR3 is TGTGCCAGTAGTACGCAGGGGTCCCGCAATCAGCCCCAGCATTTT. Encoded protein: CASSTQGSRNQPQHF.

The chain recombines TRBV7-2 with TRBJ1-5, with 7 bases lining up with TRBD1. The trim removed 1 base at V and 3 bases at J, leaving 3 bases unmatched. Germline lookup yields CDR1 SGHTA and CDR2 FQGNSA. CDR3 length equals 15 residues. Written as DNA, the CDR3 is TGTGCCAGCAGCTTAGGCGGGACAGTCAATCAGCCCCAGCATTTT. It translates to CASSLGGTVNQPQHF.

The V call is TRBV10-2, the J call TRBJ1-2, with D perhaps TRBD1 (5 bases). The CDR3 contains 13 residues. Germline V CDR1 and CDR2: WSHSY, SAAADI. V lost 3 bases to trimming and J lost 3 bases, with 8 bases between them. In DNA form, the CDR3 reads TGCGCCAGCAGTGATCTAGGGGACTATGGCTACACCTTC. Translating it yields CASSDLGDYGYTF.

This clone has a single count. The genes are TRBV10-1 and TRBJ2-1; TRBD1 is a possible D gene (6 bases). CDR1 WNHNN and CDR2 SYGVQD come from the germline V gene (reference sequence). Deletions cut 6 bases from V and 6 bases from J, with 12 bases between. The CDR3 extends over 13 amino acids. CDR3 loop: CASSGDRLNEQFF. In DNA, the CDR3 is TGCGCCAGCAGCGGTGACAGGCTCAATGAGCAGTTCTTC.

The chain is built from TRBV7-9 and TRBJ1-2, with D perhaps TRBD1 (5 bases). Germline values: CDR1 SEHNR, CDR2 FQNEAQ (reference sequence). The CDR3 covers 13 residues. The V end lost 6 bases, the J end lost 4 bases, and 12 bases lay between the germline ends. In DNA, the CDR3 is TGTGCCAGCAGGGGCGACAGAGTCTATGGCTACACCTTC. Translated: CASRGDRVYGYTF.

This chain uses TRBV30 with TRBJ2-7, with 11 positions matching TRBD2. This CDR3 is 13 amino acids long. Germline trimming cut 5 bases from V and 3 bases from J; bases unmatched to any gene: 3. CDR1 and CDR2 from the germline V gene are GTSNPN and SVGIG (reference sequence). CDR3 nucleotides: TGTGCCTGGCTTGGGACTAGCGGCTACGAGCAGTACTTC. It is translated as CAWLGTSGYEQYF.

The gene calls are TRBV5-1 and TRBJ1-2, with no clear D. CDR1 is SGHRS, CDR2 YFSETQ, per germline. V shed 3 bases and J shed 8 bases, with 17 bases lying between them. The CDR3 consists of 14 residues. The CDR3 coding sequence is TGCGCCAGCAGCTCCTATCAGGATCTCGGAGGCTACACCTTC. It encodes CASSSYQDLGGYTF.

Here the CDR3 DNA reads TGCGCCAGCAGTCAATCTATTAGGGAGGGGCACTACGAGCAGTACTTC. This translates into CASSQSIREGHYEQYF. The J gene is TRBJ2-7, the V gene TRBV23-1; 7 bases fit TRBD2. TRBV23-1 is assigned to the ORF class and has an uncertain function. The V gene end was trimmed by 0 bases and the J gene end by 3 bases; junction bases not matched to a gene: 8. The CDR3 runs to 16 residues.

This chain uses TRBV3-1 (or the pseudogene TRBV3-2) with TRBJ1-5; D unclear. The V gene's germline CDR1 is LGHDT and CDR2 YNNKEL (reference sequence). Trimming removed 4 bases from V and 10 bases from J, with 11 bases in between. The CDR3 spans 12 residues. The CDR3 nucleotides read TGTGCCAGCAGCCCGAGAGGGCTCCCCCAGCATTTT. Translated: CASSPRGLPQHF.

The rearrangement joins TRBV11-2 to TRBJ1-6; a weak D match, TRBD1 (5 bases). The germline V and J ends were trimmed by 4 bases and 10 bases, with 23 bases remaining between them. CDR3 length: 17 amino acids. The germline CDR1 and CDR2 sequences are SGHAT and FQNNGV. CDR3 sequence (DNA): TGTGCCAGCAGCTCCTCTGATCGGGCCAGGGTGGGCTCACCCCTCCACTTT. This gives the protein CASSSSDRARVGSPLHF.

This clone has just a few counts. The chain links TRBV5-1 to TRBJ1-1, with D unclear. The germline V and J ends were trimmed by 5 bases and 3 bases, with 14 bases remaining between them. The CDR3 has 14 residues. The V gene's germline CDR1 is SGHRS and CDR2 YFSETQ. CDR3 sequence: CASRYSLEDTEAFF. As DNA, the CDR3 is TGCGCCAGCAGATACTCCCTGGAGGACACTGAAGCTTTCTTT.